The present T cell receptor (beta chain) was sequenced within a study of blood T cells in healthy people across ages. The use of a sample-barcoded 5' primer and a J-beta primer mix characterized a second PCR of roughly 6 to 11 cycles. TCRdb analysed the 5' RACE reads with MiXCR anew, one entry per CDR3 protein. This table holds over a million distinct CDR3 sequences, 42% found once. The CDR3 consists of 14 residues. The germline V gene encodes CDR1 SGHKS and CDR2 YYEKEE (reference sequence). Unmatched junction bases numbered 6, after V lost 4 bases and J lost 3 bases. This sequence originates from a young woman in good health. Specimen: blood. The chain uses TRBV5-5 and TRBJ1-2; 7 nucleotides align to TRBD1. CDR3 coding DNA: TGTGCCAGCAGCGAGACAGGGTCGGACTATGGCTACACCTTC. Amino acids: CASSETGSDYGYTF.